Each of the 23 T cell receptor beta chains below was sequenced from the same sample in a study of T cells expressing NK-cell markers. Reanalyzing the 5' RACE reads, TCRdb keeps one entry per CDR3 protein, without DNA. The ten most abundant clones cover approximately 6.8% of a sample with hundreds of thousands of distinct CDR3 sequences. The material sequenced was blood T cells: a sorted CD56 or NKG2C T cell subset, CD4+ or CD8+ T cells, or bulk PBMC T cells (not recorded which). These receptors were collected from a woman aged 18 to 75 in good health.

The V call is TRBV9, the J call TRBJ2-3. This CDR3 contains 16 residues. The germline gives CDR1 SGDLS, CDR2 YYNGEE. The CDR3 sequence is CASSVGVAASTDTQYF.

This chain joins TRBV19 and TRBJ2-2. This CDR3 spans 15 amino acids. CDR1 and CDR2 (germline): LNHDA, SQIVND (reference sequence). The CDR3: CASSIGSVFTGELFF.

The J gene is TRBJ2-3, the V gene TRBV18. Germline CDR1 is KGHSH and CDR2 is LQKENI. This CDR3 has 16 residues. The CDR3 reads CASSPPVGSSTDTQYF.

This chain links TRBV6-5 with TRBJ1-1; TCRdb outputs TRBD1, but without DNA this stays unchecked. Germline CDR1 and CDR2: MNHEY and SVGAGI. The CDR3 consists of 16 residues. The CDR3 loop is CASSSGQGTMNTEAFF.

The V gene is TRBV12-3 or TRBV12-4, the J gene TRBJ2-2; the D call of TRBD1 rests on TCRdb alone, since no DNA is present to check it. The CDR3 is made up of 15 amino acids. The CDR3 is CASSRDRTNTGELFF.

This sequence joins TRBV5-1 and TRBJ1-4; TCRdb selects TRBD1, and the lack of DNA leaves this call unchecked. This CDR3 contains 17 residues. Germline V gene sequence: CDR1 SGHRS, CDR2 YFSETQ. CDR3 amino acids: CASSLPAQAATNEKLFF.

V usage is TRBV5-1 and J usage is TRBJ2-7; the D gene TCRdb calls, TRBD2, cannot be checked with no DNA. CDR1 and CDR2 (germline): SGHRS, YFSETQ. The CDR3 consists of 13 residues. CDR3 in amino acids: CASSLVGQYEQYF.

The genes are TRBV4-3 and TRBJ2-5; without DNA, the TCRdb call of TRBD2 cannot be checked. The germline V gene has CDR1 LGHNA and CDR2 YSLEER. The CDR3 extends over 18 amino acids. The CDR3 sequence is CASSQDIGAGGLGETQYF.

The chain is built from TRBV12-3 or TRBV12-4 and TRBJ1-3; the TCRdb D gene call, TRBD1, has no DNA to confirm it. This CDR3 comprises 12 residues. CDR3 in amino acids: CASTPSRGAIYF.

This chain joins TRBV12-3 or TRBV12-4 and TRBJ1-2; TCRdb gives TRBD1 as the D gene, but with no DNA this cannot be confirmed. This CDR3 comprises 15 residues. The CDR3 loop is CASRVGDKGSFGYTF.

This sequence joins TRBV6-2 or TRBV6-3 and TRBJ1-1. CDR3 length: 15 residues. Germline CDR1 reads MNHEY; CDR2 reads SVGEGT. The CDR3 reads CASSYPGAGNTEAFF.

The chain combines TRBV28 with TRBJ2-7. This CDR3 region has 12 residues. The germline V gene has CDR1 MDHEN and CDR2 SYDVKM. The CDR3 reads CATTSSSYEQYF.

This sequence joins TRBV5-1 and TRBJ1-4. Germline assignment: CDR1 SGHRS and CDR2 YFSETQ. This CDR3 has 14 residues. The CDR3 loop reads CASSLGRVGEKLFF.

The genes are TRBV4-2 and TRBJ2-3; there is no DNA to check the TCRdb D call of TRBD2. The germline CDR1 and CDR2 sequences are LGHNA and YNFKEQ. This CDR3 region has 15 residues. Here the CDR3 reads CASRLLTSGVDTQYF.

This chain connects TRBV5-5 to TRBJ2-2; TCRdb picks TRBD1, but there is no DNA to check that call. The germline CDR1 and CDR2 sequences are SGHKS and YYEKEE (reference sequence). This CDR3 contains 16 residues. The chain's CDR3 is CASSLMGQLNTGELFF.

This chain connects TRBV7-2 to TRBJ2-7. The CDR3 consists of 14 residues. The germline gives CDR1 SGHTA, CDR2 FQGNSA. CDR3: CASSSKGQYYEQYF.

The gene calls are TRBV11-2 and TRBJ2-3; absent DNA, TCRdb's TRBD1 call cannot be checked. From germline, CDR1 is SGHAT and CDR2 FQNNGV. The CDR3 extends over 18 amino acids. This CDR3 reads CASSRPGTGGASTDTQYF. The full variable domain, its missing parts supplied by reference TRBV11-2 and TRBJ2-3, is EAGVAQSPRYKIIEKRQSVAFWCNPISGHATLYWYQQILGQGPKLLIQFQNNGVVDDSQLPKDRFSAERLKGVDSTLKIQPAKLEDSAVYLCASSRPGTGGASTDTQYFGPGTRLTVL.

The chain employs TRBV29-1 and TRBJ1-2; there is no DNA to check the TCRdb D call of TRBD1. Germline V lookup: CDR1 SQVTM, CDR2 ANQGSEA. This CDR3 is built from 14 residues. This chain's CDR3 is CSVEMAGASYGYTF.

V is TRBV15 and J is TRBJ2-1. The CDR3 totals 12 residues. Germline CDR1 LNHNV, CDR2 YYDKDF (reference sequence). The CDR3 region is CATMGGPNEQFF.

The J gene is TRBJ2-7, the V gene TRBV5-6; TCRdb names TRBD2, which stays unverified in the absence of DNA. Germline V gives CDR1 SGHDT, CDR2 YYEEEE. The CDR3 runs to 15 residues. This chain's CDR3 is CASSLDSVGVRKQYF.

This chain links TRBV19 with TRBJ2-1; the D call of TRBD1 rests on TCRdb alone, since no DNA is present to check it. The CDR3 length is 18 residues. Germline V gene sequence: CDR1 LNHDA, CDR2 SQIVND (reference sequence). CDR3 amino acids: CASSIAPRRHPLYNEQFF.

This rearrangement joins TRBV19 to TRBJ2-3; TCRdb calls TRBD2, which cannot be checked without DNA. The CDR3 sequence is 15 residues long. The germline gives CDR1 LNHDA, CDR2 SQIVND (reference sequence). CDR3 in amino acids: CASSLRLASPDTQYF.

The chain links TRBV6-2 or TRBV6-3 to TRBJ1-2. The CDR3 sequence is 12 residues long. Germline V lookup: CDR1 MNHEY, CDR2 SVGEGT. The CDR3 is CASSQSANGYTF.